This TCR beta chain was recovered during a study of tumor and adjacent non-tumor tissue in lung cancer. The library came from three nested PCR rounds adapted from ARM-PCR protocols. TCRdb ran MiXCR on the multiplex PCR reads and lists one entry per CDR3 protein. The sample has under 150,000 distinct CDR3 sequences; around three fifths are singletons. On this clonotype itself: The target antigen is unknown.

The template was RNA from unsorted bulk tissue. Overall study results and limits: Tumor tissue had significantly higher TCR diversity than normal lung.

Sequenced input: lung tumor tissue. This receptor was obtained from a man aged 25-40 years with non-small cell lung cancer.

CDR3 loop: CASSLGGLAGGRYEQFF. As DNA, the CDR3 is TGTGCCAGCAGCTTAGGTGGACTAGCGGGGGGCAGGTATGAGCAGTTCTTC. This chain connects TRBV11-2 to TRBJ2-1; 14 bases line up with TRBD2. This CDR3 is 17 amino acids long. The V gene end was trimmed by 1 base and the J gene end by 8 bases; junction bases not matched to a gene: 7. Germline lookup yields CDR1 SGHAT and CDR2 FQNNGV.